This TCR beta chain appears in the sequencing data of a study of T cells in Graves' hyperthyroidism and ophthalmopathy. Study-wide findings and caveats: Patients with ophthalmopathy were separated from those with stable hyperthyroidism by a 13 V-J model. Most clonotypes that expanded in the thyroid above 0.001 also showed up in blood.

Germline CDR1 is SGHNT and CDR2 is YYREEE (reference sequence). The CDR3 contains 15 residues. The V end was cut by 0 bases, the J end by 1 base, with 10 bases between. This clonotype was found a few times. Its cognate antigen is unknown. TCR beta CDR3 sequences were amplified from RNA transcripts. HTBI primers were the set used in a first-round RT-PCR of the TCR CDR3. TCRdb fed the multiplex PCR reads into MiXCR, producing one record per CDR3 protein. The table has 250,000 to 300,000 distinct CDR3 sequences, more than 15% seen once. The sequencing sample was made of blood. The chain combines TRBV5-4 with TRBJ2-5, with D tentatively TRBD2 (5 bases). The sequence came from a woman aged 55-69 years with Graves' ophthalmopathy. CDR3 sequence reads: CASSLASGPQETQYF. In DNA, the CDR3 is TGTGCCAGCAGCTTGGCGAGCGGACCCCAAGAGACCCAGTACTTC.